This T cell receptor beta chain was sequenced during a study of breast tumors, draining lymph nodes, adjacent tissues. Overall study findings and caveats: Findings are consistent with lymph node origin and intratumoral expansion of most tumor T cells. The lymph node origin of tumor T cells was framed as consistent with a hypothesis, not demonstrated.

Breast cancer patients provided tissue from their axillary draining lymph nodes. TCRdb reanalysed the multiplex PCR reads using MiXCR and keeps one entry per CDR3 protein. The data contain about 270,000 distinct CDR3 sequences, 30% of them singletons. Germline V gene sequence: CDR1 SGHVS, CDR2 FNYEAQ. The CDR3 runs to 15 residues. Trimming removed 2 bases at V and 5 bases at J, with 15 bases between. This clonotype came up many times. Antigen specificity is unknown. The V gene is TRBV7-6, the J gene TRBJ2-5; D call uncertain. The sequence was obtained from a female donor with breast cancer. Some clones in this sample may be carry-over from other donors' samples. Sample: axillary lymph node tissue. CDR3 sequence: CASSLSTQVMETQYF. CDR3 bases: TGTGCCAGCAGCTTATCGACTCAGGTCATGGAGACCCAGTACTTC.